The 11 T cell receptor beta chains below were found in one sample sequenced in a study of T cells in localized non-small cell lung cancer. Here immunoSEQ multiplex PCR was the method, and the copy in TCRdb shows in-frame clones only, minus some. The sample contains almost 35,000 clones, roughly 93% of which appear only once. The input for sequencing was peripheral blood, taken before any cancer treatment. The source of these receptors is a female donor older than 55 with stage I lung adenocarcinoma.

This clone appeared once. CDR3 in amino acids: CASSLGLGVVTDTQYF. The CDR3 DNA reads TGTGCCAGCAGCTTAGGACTAGGGGTGGTCACAGATACGCAGTATTTT. V gene TRBV7-2 combines with J gene TRBJ2-3; a weak D match, TRBD2 (6 bases). This CDR3 is 16 amino acids long. The germline gives CDR1 SGHTA, CDR2 FQGNSA. V lost 1 base and J 2 bases, leaving 13 bases between the germline ends.

The chain combines TRBV18 with TRBJ1-4; possible D gene TRBD1, 6 bases. Germline V gene lookup returns CDR1 KGHSH and CDR2 LQKENI. V was cut by 2 bases and J by 8 bases, with 15 bases left in between. The CDR3 extends over 15 amino acids. The CDR3 DNA is TGTGCCAGCTCACCAACCAGGGGTGAAAGGGAAAAACTGTTTTTT. As protein: CASSPTRGEREKLFF.

The chain uses TRBV4-3 and TRBJ2-3, with D possibly being TRBD2 (5 bases). V gave up 3 bases and J gave up 4 bases, with 11 bases separating them. Germline-derived CDR1 and CDR2 are LGHNA and YSLEER. The CDR3 runs 14 residues. CDR3: CASSQRAQPDTQYF. For the CDR3, the DNA is TGCGCCAGCAGCCAGAGGGCCCAGCCAGATACGCAGTATTTT.

The rearrangement joins TRBV11-2 to TRBJ2-7; D tentatively fits TRBD1 or TRBD2 (5 bases each). CDR1 and CDR2 (germline): SGHAT, FQNNGV. CDR3 length equals 13 residues. Trimming shortened V by 1 base and J by 5 bases, and 9 bases separated the two germline ends. DNA for the CDR3: TGTGCCAGCAGCTTAGTCGGGGACCACGAGCAGTACTTC. Its translation: CASSLVGDHEQYF.

This sequence joins TRBV5-1 and TRBJ1-1, with D tentatively TRBD1 (6 bases). The V and J ends lost 2 bases and 0 bases respectively, with 14 bases between them. The CDR3 covers 16 residues. Germline V gives CDR1 SGHRS, CDR2 YFSETQ. The CDR3 loop reads CASSLLGGLLNTEAFF. The CDR3 DNA follows: TGCGCCAGCAGCTTATTAGGGGGACTCCTGAACACTGAAGCTTTCTTT.

The chain has TRBV5-3 and TRBJ2-2; D not certain. TRBV5-3 is an ORF for which the function is uncertain. With 0 bases removed from V and 0 bases from J, the gap between germline ends came to 9 bases. The CDR3 is made up of 16 amino acids. The CDR3 region has the DNA TGTGCCAGAAGCTTGGGGGAATTCGCGAACACCGGGGAGCTGTTTTTT. It translates to CARSLGEFANTGELFF.

V usage is TRBV19 and J usage is TRBJ1-3, with D possibly matching TRBD1 (5 bases). Trimming took off 5 bases at V and 0 bases at J, with 17 bases between the two ends. This CDR3 has 17 amino acids. Germline V gene sequence: CDR1 LNHDA, CDR2 SQIVND (reference sequence). The CDR3 DNA sequence: TGTGCCAGTAGTGGGGCCCAGCTCTATTCCTCTGGAAACACCATATATTTT. Its protein is CASSGAQLYSSGNTIYF. Together with reference TRBV19 and TRBJ1-3, the CDR3 gives the full variable domain: DGGITQSPKYLFRKEGQNVTLSCEQNLNHDAMYWYRQDPGQGLRLIYYSQIVNDFQKGDIAEGYSVSREKKESFPLTVTSAQKNPTAFYLCASSGAQLYSSGNTIYFGEGSWLTVV.

The chain uses TRBV19 and TRBJ1-2; D perhaps matches TRBD1 (5 bases). V lost 10 bases and J lost 4, with 22 bases in between. The CDR3 loop spans 15 amino acids. Germline-derived CDR1 and CDR2 are LNHDA and SQIVND (reference sequence). The CDR3 DNA follows: TGTGCCATCAATCGCCCCAGGGAAGTGGGCTATGGCTACACCTTC. It specifies CAINRPREVGYGYTF.

This clone was picked up a small number of times. The chain has TRBV7-3 and TRBJ2-7; D call uncertain. Trimming left V 5 bases short and J 7 bases short, with 18 bases between. Germline assignment: CDR1 SGHTA and CDR2 FQGTGA. This CDR3 comprises 14 residues. The CDR3, as DNA: TGTGCCAGCAGCCCAATGGGCCAGTATAGGGAGCAGTACTTC. It codes for CASSPMGQYREQYF. The complete variable domain, with remaining parts taken from reference TRBV7-3 and TRBJ2-7, reads GAGVSQTPSNKVTEKGKYVELRCDPISGHTALYWYRQSLGQGPEFLIYFQGTGAADDSGLPNDRFFAVRPEGSVSTLKIQRTERGDSAVYLCASSPMGQYREQYFGPGTRLTVT.

The chain joins TRBV19 to TRBJ1-4; tentatively, D is TRBD1 (6 bases). The CDR3 runs 15 residues. Germline V gene data show CDR1 as LNHDA and CDR2 as SQIVND (reference sequence). The ends were cut back, 3 bases at V and 7 bases at J, with 15 bases in the middle. The CDR3 spells CASSIPGAVREKLFF. The CDR3 bases are TGTGCCAGTAGTATTCCAGGGGCGGTTCGTGAAAAACTGTTTTTT.

This chain links TRBV7-9 with TRBJ2-6, with TRBD1 matching 8 bases. There are 16 residues in the CDR3. Per germline, CDR1 SEHNR and CDR2 FQNEAQ (reference sequence). J lost 4 bases, V lost 8 bases, and 10 bases had no gene match. CDR3 loop: CASGNQGARGANVLTF. DNA of the CDR3: TGTGCCAGCGGAAATCAGGGGGCGCGCGGGGCCAACGTCCTGACTTTC.